This T cell receptor (beta chain) was sequenced for a study of response to subunit inactivated influenza vaccine. MiXCR, run by TCRdb on the RT-PCR reads, gives a single entry per CDR3 protein. The repertoire includes almost 250,000 distinct CDR3 sequences, less than 15% of them detected once, and 7.8% sits in the top ten. Trimming at V came to 1 base and at J to 4 bases, leaving 10 bases not matched to a gene. This CDR3 has 17 amino acids. Study findings and constraints: Researchers suggested that each seasonal influenza vaccination recruits few new T cells.

This clonotype was counted at least ten times. Its antigen is undetermined. This TCR came from a man in his fifties who received an inactivated influenza vaccine. The source was non-naive T cells sorted from PBMCs, collected about 14 days before vaccination. J is TRBJ2-3 and V is TRBV12-3 or TRBV12-4, with 8 bases that match TRBD1. CDR3: CASSLGVTGDGADTQYF. In DNA, the CDR3 is TGTGCCAGCAGTTTAGGTGTGACAGGGGATGGCGCAGATACGCAGTATTTT.